This entry lists 15 T cell receptor beta chains sequenced from one sample in a study of T cells in Graves' hyperthyroidism and ophthalmopathy. TCR beta CDR3 sequences were amplified from RNA transcripts. With the HTBI primer set, the TCR CDR3 went through a first round of RT-PCR. TCRdb used MiXCR to reprocess the multiplex PCR reads, holding one entry per CDR3 protein. Of around 700,000 distinct CDR3 sequences in the sample, 18% were seen once. The sample taken for sequencing was blood. The receptors come from a woman aged 45 to 65 with Graves' hyperthyroidism that later progressed to Graves' ophthalmopathy.

The J gene is TRBJ1-3, the V gene TRBV10-2; maybe TRBD1 (5 bases). This CDR3 is 15 amino acids long. V lost 6 bases to trimming and J lost 0 bases, with 12 bases between them. Looked up from germline, CDR1 is WSHSY and CDR2 is SAAADI. The CDR3 nucleotides are TGCGCCAGCAGCGCCGGGGGATCCTCTGGAAACACCATATATTTT. Its protein product is CASSAGGSSGNTIYF.

The chain is built from TRBV4-2 and TRBJ2-2; 7 nucleotides agree with TRBD2. V was clipped by 4 bases and J by 1 base; unmatched bases: 9. The V gene's germline CDR1 is LGHNA and CDR2 YNFKEQ. CDR3 size: 17 residues. The DNA of the CDR3 is TGTGCCAGCAGCCCCGACGGCACTAGCGAGAACACCGGGGAGCTGTTTTTT. Translated, it gives CASSPDGTSENTGELFF.

The chain combines TRBV29-1 with TRBJ1-4, with TRBD1 as a possible D gene (5 bases). CDR1 is SQVTM and CDR2 is ANQGSEA in the germline V gene. This CDR3 is 14 amino acids long. V dropped 6 bases and J dropped 7 bases, with 18 bases sitting between them. The CDR3 reads CSVREAGPGEKLFF. CDR3 bases: TGCAGCGTCCGCGAGGCAGGGCCAGGTGAAAAACTGTTTTTT.

This clonotype turned up a few times. V usage is TRBV2 and J usage is TRBJ2-2; D is uncertain. V was pared by 5 bases and J by 1 base, with 11 bases between. This CDR3 is built from 15 residues. The germline CDR1 and CDR2 sequences are SNHLY and FYNNEI. CDR3 sequence: CASSQHIQNTGELFF. The CDR3 DNA reads TGTGCCAGCAGTCAGCATATACAGAACACCGGGGAGCTGTTTTTT.

This clonotype was recorded a few times. The chain joins TRBV11-2 to TRBJ2-5, with TRBD2 matching over 15 bases. This CDR3 is 17 amino acids long. V was clipped by 1 base and J by 2 bases; unmatched bases: 2. Germline V gene data show CDR1 as SGHAT and CDR2 as FQNNGV. This CDR3 is CASSLGGTSGGQETQYF. The CDR3 DNA reads as TGTGCCAGCAGCTTAGGAGGGACTAGCGGGGGGCAAGAGACCCAGTACTTC. The entire variable domain, with the rest obtained from reference TRBV11-2 and TRBJ2-5, is as follows: EAGVAQSPRYKIIEKRQSVAFWCNPISGHATLYWYQQILGQGPKLLIQFQNNGVVDDSQLPKDRFSAERLKGVDSTLKIQPAKLEDSAVYLCASSLGGTSGGQETQYFGPGTRLLVL.

This clonotype was seen repeatedly, ten times or more. V and J are TRBV20-1 and TRBJ2-5; 8 nucleotides line up with TRBD1. The CDR3 has 13 residues. With V trimmed by 1 base and J by 4 bases, 2 bases remained unmatched. CDR1 and CDR2 (germline): DFQATT, SNEGSKA (reference sequence). The CDR3 region is CSARVTGGETQYF. CDR3 nucleotide sequence: TGCAGTGCTAGAGTCACAGGGGGAGAGACCCAGTACTTC.

V gene TRBV2 combines with J gene TRBJ2-5; a possible D gene is TRBD2 (6 bases). Trimming took 8 bases from V and 4 from J, leaving 14 bases between them. The V gene's germline CDR1 is SNHLY and CDR2 FYNNEI. This CDR3 contains 13 residues. CDR3 loop: CASGKLAGETQYF. The CDR3 DNA is TGTGCCAGCGGAAAACTAGCCGGAGAGACCCAGTACTTC.

The rearrangement joins TRBV20-1 to TRBJ1-5, with TRBD1 as a possible D gene (5 bases). This CDR3 contains 14 residues. Trimming removed 1 base at V and 6 bases at J, with 13 bases between. Germline V gene data show CDR1 as DFQATT and CDR2 as SNEGSKA (reference sequence). The CDR3 region has the DNA TGCAGTGCTAGAGGAGTGCAGGGAGGTCAGCCCCAGCATTTT. It specifies CSARGVQGGQPQHF.

This clonotype was detected only a few times. The V gene is TRBV19, the J gene TRBJ2-7, with 9 bases matching TRBD2. The germline V gene encodes CDR1 LNHDA and CDR2 SQIVND (reference sequence). V was pared by 3 bases and J by 4 bases, with 7 bases of the junction left unmatched. The CDR3 is 15 amino acids. DNA for the CDR3: TGTGCCAGTAGTATTGCGAGCGGGGGGAAATACGAGCAGTACTTC. This translates into CASSIASGGKYEQYF.

This clonotype was detected only a few times. V and J are TRBV3-1 and TRBJ1-5, with unresolved D. V shed 0 bases and J shed 9 bases, with 9 bases lying between them. The V gene's germline CDR1 is LGHDT and CDR2 YNNKEL (reference sequence). The CDR3 is made up of 13 amino acids. The CDR3 reads CASSQDGRRPQHF. CDR3 bases: TGTGCCAGCAGCCAAGACGGGCGTCGGCCCCAGCATTTT.

This clonotype showed up many times. The V call is TRBV12-3 or TRBV12-4, the J call TRBJ1-1; 9 bases fit TRBD1. V dropped 2 bases and J dropped 6; count of bases not matched to a gene: 7. The CDR3 runs to 15 residues. DNA of the CDR3: TGTGCCAGCAGTTTAAGGGGGAGACAGGGGGCTGAAGCTTTCTTT. It specifies CASSLRGRQGAEAFF.

This chain uses TRBV6-2 or TRBV6-3 with TRBJ1-4; tentatively, D is TRBD1 (6 bases). V gave up 7 bases and J gave up 5 bases, with 11 bases separating them. There are 13 residues in the CDR3. Germline V gene data show CDR1 as MNHEY and CDR2 as SVGEGT. The CDR3 DNA reads as TGTGCCAGCAACAGGGTTCCAAATGAAAAACTGTTTTTT. Its translation is CASNRVPNEKLFF.

This clonotype was seen a few times. The chain joins TRBV5-1 to TRBJ2-2; 9 nucleotides align to TRBD1. The CDR3 extends over 15 amino acids. J lost 10 bases, V lost 6 bases, and 13 bases had no gene match. CDR1 is SGHRS and CDR2 is YFSETQ in the germline V gene. The CDR3 sequence is CASTPGTGLDVELFF. The CDR3 bases are TGCGCCAGCACCCCCGGGACAGGGCTAGATGTGGAGCTGTTTTTT.

V is TRBV5-1 and J is TRBJ2-3; 7 bases are a match to TRBD1. The CDR3 totals 16 residues. Germline V gene sequence: CDR1 SGHRS, CDR2 YFSETQ. With 3 bases clipped from V and 4 bases from J, the junction kept 11 bases outside the gene matches. CDR3: CASSSGGPGRADTQYF. The CDR3 DNA is TGCGCCAGCAGCTCAGGGGGACCCGGTCGCGCAGATACGCAGTATTTT.

This clonotype was detected only a few times. The rearrangement links TRBV5-4 to TRBJ2-5; 7 bases agree with TRBD1. V gave up 4 bases and J gave up 2 bases; unmatched junction bases: 5. Germline V gene lookup returns CDR1 SGHNT and CDR2 YYREEE (reference sequence). This CDR3 is built from 14 residues. CDR3 nucleotide sequence: TGTGCCAGCAGCCCGGGACAGCGACAAGAGACCCAGTACTTC. It encodes CASSPGQRQETQYF.